A selection of T cell receptor beta chains follows, all from one sample in a study of T cells expressing NK-cell markers. TCRdb re-called the 5' RACE reads; every CDR3 protein appears as one record, without DNA. Recorded for this sample: about 390,000 distinct CDR3 sequences. Input material: blood T cells: a sorted CD56 or NKG2C T cell subset, CD4+ or CD8+ T cells, or bulk PBMC T cells (not recorded which). The source of these receptors is a woman aged 45 to 65 in good health. Both conserved end residues are part of each CDR3.

v_gene,j_gene,CDR3aa
TRBV12-3/TRBV12-4,TRBJ1-1,CASSPWVRGGTEAFF
TRBV12-3/TRBV12-4,TRBJ2-2,CASSFRQGGGELFF
TRBV12-3/TRBV12-4,TRBJ1-2,CASSLTGVRGYTF
TRBV3-1,TRBJ2-2,CASSQTPGGFANTGELFF
TRBV4-2,TRBJ2-5,CASSQEELAGGDQETQYF
TRBV5-1,TRBJ1-5,CASSIGRPVHKNQPQHF
TRBV5-1,TRBJ2-7,CASRREGKSSYEQYF
TRBV11-2,TRBJ1-1,CASSLMVVGGTEAFF
TRBV7-6,TRBJ2-3,CASSRFSASTDTQYF
TRBV28,TRBJ2-1,CASSPGLLNEQFF
TRBV4-2,TRBJ2-1,CASSQEFGSSYNEQFF
TRBV10-3,TRBJ2-1,CAISDRPGGYNEQFF
TRBV19,TRBJ1-2,CASRGTGLYGYTF
TRBV7-6,TRBJ1-2,CASSLTQGGYGYTF
TRBV5-1,TRBJ2-1,CASLQTLDGEQFF